The clone carrying this TCR beta chain has just one count. Its antigen is not known. These data come from a study of OX40 agonist ivuxolimab in advanced cancers. Sequenced by immunoSEQ multiplex PCR; TCRdb stores in-frame clones only, minus some. The top ten hold around 2% of the sample, which has 74,000 or so clones, 85% seen once. Broader study findings: Several nonresponders also turned out to have low normalized T-cell clonal expansion.

Germline lookup yields CDR1 SGHRS and CDR2 YFSETQ. This CDR3 has 16 residues. Trimming left V 4 bases short and J 1 base short, with 17 bases between. The source of this sequence is an adult with an advanced solid tumor such as melanoma, head and neck, liver or kidney cancer. The specimen was CD4+ or CD8+ T cells sorted from blood, collected in a trial of the OX40 agonist ivuxolimab. The chain recombines TRBV5-1 with TRBJ1-1, with a tentative D call TRBD1 (6 bases). The CDR3 is CASSPTGGARNTEAFF. CDR3 bases: TGCGCCAGCAGCCCAACGGGGGGCGCAAGGAACACTGAAGCTTTCTTT.